These 16 T cell receptor beta chains were sequenced from one sample in a study of shared clonotypes between healthy human individuals. Libraries were prepared by immunoSEQ multiplex PCR; TCRdb keeps only in-frame clonotypes and omits some of them. The sample carries 470,000 or so clones, roughly 80% recorded once. The sample was PBMCs. These receptors originate from a woman aged 40 to 49 in good health. Some clones in this sample may be carry-over from other donors' samples.

This CDR3 is CASSEKRENAYEQYF. The CDR3 bases are TGTGCCAGCAGTGAAAAGCGGGAGAACGCCTACGAGCAGTACTTC. The genes are TRBV6-1 and TRBJ2-7, with 8 bases aligning to TRBD2. This CDR3 is 15 amino acids long. Germline CDR1 is MNHNS and CDR2 is SASEGT. V trimming: 2 bases; J trimming: 2 bases; junction bases outside the gene matches: 5.

The chain couples TRBV6-5 to TRBJ2-7, with D possibly TRBD1 on 7 matching bases. Trimming removed 6 bases at V and 6 bases at J, with 21 bases between. CDR3 length equals 15 residues. CDR1 and CDR2 from the germline V gene are MNHEY and SVGAGI. The CDR3 protein is CASSPQDRAGFEQYF. The CDR3 DNA reads TGTGCCAGCAGCCCTCAAGACAGGGCGGGGTTCGAGCAGTACTTC.

This sequence joins TRBV19 and TRBJ1-3; unclear D gene. Trimming removed 3 bases at V and 1 base at J, with 10 bases between. The CDR3 loop spans 15 amino acids. From germline, CDR1 is LNHDA and CDR2 SQIVND (reference sequence). The DNA of the CDR3 is TGTGCCAGTAGTATTTCCAGCAGATCTGGAAACACCATATATTTT. This sequence encodes CASSISSRSGNTIYF.

Concerning this clone: The identical CDR3 is also encoded by other nucleotide sequences in the sample. The chain combines TRBV27 with TRBJ1-5, with D uncertain. V was cut by 2 bases and J by 4 bases, with 9 bases left in between. Germline V gene data show CDR1 as MNHEY and CDR2 as SMNVEV (reference sequence). The CDR3 has 14 amino acids. This chain's CDR3 is CASSLMGSNQPQHF. Written as DNA, the CDR3 is TGTGCCAGCAGTTTAATGGGCAGTAATCAGCCCCAGCATTTT.

As for this clone: A read error may be the cause here, since a much bigger clone is one base away. This sequence joins TRBV7-2 and TRBJ2-5, with 11 positions matching TRBD2. The junction had 12 bases not matched to a gene; V was cut back by 5 bases and J by 1 base. Germline CDR1 reads SGHTA; CDR2 reads FQGNSA. The CDR3 has 18 amino acids. The CDR3 region has the DNA TGTGCCAGCAGCCGAAGTACTAGCGGGAGCGGGGGCCAAGAGACCCAGTACTTC. It specifies CASSRSTSGSGGQETQYF.

This clone was seen only once. This likely traces to a read error, being one base from a far larger clone. The V call is TRBV29-1, the J call TRBJ1-5, with 9 nucleotides matching TRBD1. Germline V gene lookup returns CDR1 SQVTM and CDR2 ANQGSEA. The CDR3 length is 14 residues. The CDR3 protein is CSVGGQGDHQPKHF. The CDR3 DNA reads TGCAGCGTTGGGGGACAGGGTGATCATCAGCCCAAGCATTTT.

A remark on this clone: The germline gene is not matched at one end of the junction; a read error may be the cause. Other DNA sequences in this specimen translate into the identical CDR3. The chain recombines TRBV25-1 with TRBJ2-2, with 7 bases aligning to TRBD1. There are 14 residues in the CDR3. CDR1 MGHDK and CDR2 SYGVNS come from the germline V gene. CDR3 region: CASSEYEGAGELFF. The DNA for the CDR3 is TGTGCCAGTAGTGAATATGAGGGGGCCGGGGAACTGTTTTTT.

With respect to this clone: The sample has other DNA sequences that encode this CDR3 too. This chain connects TRBV28 to TRBJ1-2, with D unresolved. The V end was cut by 6 bases, the J end by 2 bases, with 10 bases between. The V gene's germline CDR1 is MDHEN and CDR2 SYDVKM. This CDR3 is built from 13 residues. The CDR3 coding sequence is TGTGCCAGCAGCCCGGGCCTAAACTATGGCTACACCTTC. It translates to CASSPGLNYGYTF.

The chain couples TRBV7-9 to TRBJ2-3; D is unresolved. This CDR3 is 13 amino acids long. V was clipped by 2 bases and J by 4 bases, with 7 bases between them. Germline CDR1 SEHNR, CDR2 FQNEAQ (reference sequence). The CDR3 region has the DNA TGTGCCAGCAGCTTAAGGACCCCAGATACGCAGTATTTT. Protein sequence: CASSLRTPDTQYF. Full variable domain (missing parts from reference TRBV7-9 and TRBJ2-3): DTGVSQNPRHKITKRGQNVTFRCDPISEHNRLYWYRQTLGQGPEFLTYFQNEAQLEKSRLLSDRFSAERPKGSFSTLEIQRTEQGDSAMYLCASSLRTPDTQYFGPGTRLTVL.

This rearrangement joins TRBV7-2 to TRBJ2-7, with D possibly TRBD1 on 5 matching bases. V was trimmed by 0 bases and J by 3 bases, leaving 12 bases between them. This CDR3 comprises 15 residues. Looked up from germline, CDR1 is SGHTA and CDR2 is FQGNSA. CDR3 region: CASSLARTSSYEQYF. DNA for the CDR3: TGTGCCAGCAGCTTAGCGCGGACATCGAGCTACGAGCAGTACTTC.

The rearrangement joins TRBV27 to TRBJ2-7, with 10 bases fitting TRBD2. V was clipped by 7 bases and J by 2 bases; unmatched bases: 14. CDR3 size: 17 residues. Germline CDR1 and CDR2: MNHEY and SMNVEV (reference sequence). CDR3 in amino acids: CASISTSGPKPTYEQYF. DNA of the CDR3: TGTGCCAGCATTTCGACTAGCGGGCCCAAACCAACCTACGAGCAGTACTTC.

V and J are TRBV5-1 and TRBJ2-3, with 7 positions matching TRBD1. Per germline, CDR1 SGHRS and CDR2 YFSETQ. The CDR3 spans 15 residues. V shed 4 bases and J 2 bases; nucleotides not matched to a gene: 7. CDR3 bases: TGCGCCAGCAGCCAACTACAGGGGAACACAGATACGCAGTATTTT. It translates to CASSQLQGNTDTQYF.

This clone has more than one count but fewer than ten. Written as DNA, the CDR3 is TGTGCCAGCTCACCACTAGTCGGCTCCAATGAAAAACTGTTTTTT. It yields the protein CASSPLVGSNEKLFF. The rearrangement joins TRBV18 to TRBJ1-4, with D unresolved. The length of the CDR3 is 15 residues. V lost 1 base to trimming and J lost 5 bases, with 11 bases between them. Germline CDR1 is KGHSH and CDR2 is LQKENI.

The chain couples TRBV28 to TRBJ1-1, with 7 bases matching TRBD1. The CDR3 contains 11 residues. Unmatched junction bases numbered 5, after V lost 10 bases and J lost 6 bases. The germline gives CDR1 MDHEN, CDR2 SYDVKM. The CDR3 spells CATTGAAEAFF. Here the CDR3 DNA reads TGTGCCACTACAGGGGCGGCTGAAGCTTTCTTT.

Worth noting for this clone: Other nucleotide sequences in the sample specify the same CDR3. The chain has TRBV4-1 and TRBJ1-2; 7 positions match TRBD1. Per the germline V gene, CDR1 is MGHRA and CDR2 is YSYEKL. The CDR3 contains 14 residues. The J segment lost 6 bases and the V segment lost 3 bases, leaving 7 bases of the junction unmatched. The CDR3 region is CASSQNRGADGYTF. The DNA for the CDR3 is TGCGCCAGCAGCCAGAACAGGGGAGCGGATGGCTACACCTTC.

This clone has a handful of counts. V and J are TRBV30 and TRBJ1-5; 7 bases match TRBD1. V was clipped by 5 bases and J by 0 bases; unmatched bases: 16. The CDR3 contains 18 residues. Germline V lookup: CDR1 GTSNPN, CDR2 SVGIG (reference sequence). The CDR3 is CAWEEPGTDVNSNQPQHF. The CDR3 coding sequence is TGTGCCTGGGAGGAGCCCGGGACAGACGTCAATAGCAATCAGCCCCAGCATTTT. The whole variable domain, remainder taken from reference TRBV30 and TRBJ1-5, is SQTIHQWPATLVQPVGSPLSLECTVEGTSNPNLYWYRQAAGRGLQLLFYSVGIGQISSEVPQNLSASRPQDRQFILSSKKLLLSDSGFYLCAWEEPGTDVNSNQPQHFGDGTRLSIL.